The next 10 T cell receptor beta chains were all read from a single sample in a study of sequential checkpoint blockade in melanoma. The data were produced by immunoSEQ multiplex PCR, yet TCRdb's version contains in-frame clones alone and is incomplete. The data show 30,000 to 40,000 clones, approximately 90% seen once. As to treatment: randomized to nivolumab then ipilimumab (arm A) or the reverse (arm B). Source: CD8+ T cells sorted from blood (inferred from file names), taken from a patient given nivolumab and ipilimumab in sequence. Receptor source: a human donor with melanoma.

The chain recombines TRBV5-1 with TRBJ2-1, with 13 bases fitting TRBD2. The J segment lost 6 bases and the V segment lost 7 bases, leaving 4 bases of the junction unmatched. The CDR3 is 14 residues long. CDR1 SGHRS and CDR2 YFSETQ come from the germline V gene. The CDR3 DNA follows: TGCGCCAGCCGACTAGCGGGGGGATCCAATGAGCAGTTCTTC. Residues: CASRLAGGSNEQFF.

The chain joins TRBV7-6 to TRBJ2-7, with D tentatively TRBD2 (6 bases). CDR1 is SGHVS and CDR2 is FNYEAQ in the germline V gene. Trimming took 6 bases from V and 2 from J, leaving 20 bases between them. This CDR3 spans 16 amino acids. CDR3 bases: TGTGCCAGCAGGGAGGGAACCGGGACCCCGGCCTACGAGCAGTACTTC. Its translation: CASREGTGTPAYEQYF.

This clone came up once. The chain employs TRBV15 and TRBJ2-3, with a tentative D call TRBD2 (6 bases). V lost 0 bases and J lost 11, with 9 bases in between. The CDR3 has 12 residues. Germline CDR1 is LNHNV and CDR2 is YYDKDF (reference sequence). The CDR3, as DNA: TGTGCCACCAGCAGAGAGGGGGGTATGCAGTATTTT. It codes for CATSREGGMQYF.

The chain recombines TRBV5-1 with TRBJ2-7; TRBD1 agrees at 9 bases. The CDR3 contains 13 residues. Per the germline V gene, CDR1 is SGHRS and CDR2 is YFSETQ. V lost 0 bases and J lost 7; bases outside the gene matches: 2. In nucleotides, the CDR3 is TGCGCCAGCAGCTTGGACAGGGGGCATGAGCAGTACGTC. Its protein product is CASSLDRGHEQYV.

V usage is TRBV9 and J usage is TRBJ1-1; 7 bases match TRBD1. The CDR3 spans 16 residues. J gave up 0 bases and V 4 bases, and 9 bases lay outside the gene matches. Germline loops: CDR1 SGDLS, CDR2 YYNGEE. The CDR3 reads CASSYSKDRMNTEAFF. The CDR3 nucleotides are TGTGCCAGCAGCTACTCCAAGGACAGGATGAACACTGAAGCTTTCTTT.

The CDR3 reads CASSDGLSKEETQYF. DNA of the CDR3: TGCGCCAGCAGTGACGGGTTATCGAAAGAAGAGACCCAGTACTTC. This rearrangement joins TRBV10-1 to TRBJ2-5; D unclear. Deletions cut 3 bases from V and 3 bases from J, with 14 bases between. The CDR3 length is 15 residues. The germline CDR1 and CDR2 sequences are WNHNN and SYGVQD (reference sequence).

The chain is built from TRBV19 and TRBJ2-7, with D perhaps matching TRBD2 (7 bases). The V and J ends lost 9 bases and 5 bases respectively, with 20 bases between them. The length of the CDR3 is 14 residues. The germline V gene has CDR1 LNHDA and CDR2 SQIVND (reference sequence). As DNA, the CDR3 is TGTGCCAGCTCCCGTGGGGGGGCGCAAAACGAGCAGTACGTC. It is translated as CASSRGGAQNEQYV.

This rearrangement joins TRBV19 to TRBJ2-1; D ambiguous. Per germline, CDR1 LNHDA and CDR2 SQIVND (reference sequence). Trimming pared 6 bases from V and 2 bases from J, leaving 11 bases between. The CDR3 length is 14 residues. The CDR3 reads CASSHPSAYNEQFF. The CDR3 region has the DNA TGTGCCAGTAGCCACCCGTCAGCCTACAATGAGCAGTTCTTC. The entire variable domain, with the rest obtained from reference TRBV19 and TRBJ2-1, is as follows: DGGITQSPKYLFRKEGQNVTLSCEQNLNHDAMYWYRQDPGQGLRLIYYSQIVNDFQKGDIAEGYSVSREKKESFPLTVTSAQKNPTAFYLCASSHPSAYNEQFFGPGTRLTVL.

The rearrangement joins TRBV21-1 to TRBJ2-7; whether TRBD1, the table's D call, matches the DNA was not checked. TRBV21-1 is classified as a pseudogene. CDR3 length: 16 residues. The CDR3 bases are TGTGCCAGCAGCCCCCCGACAGGACCCCTCTCCTACGAGCAGTACTTC. Translation gives CASSPPTGPLSYEQYF.

This CDR3 is CASSFPCALEYV. The CDR3 nucleotides read TGTGCCAGCAGCTTCCCTTGCGCCTTGGAGTACGTC. V is TRBV7-3 and J is TRBJ2-7; no reliable D call. The germline V gene encodes CDR1 SGHTA and CDR2 FQGTGA. Trimming removed 3 bases from V and 11 bases from J, with 14 bases in between. CDR3 length: 12 residues.